The 28 T cell receptor beta chains in this list originate from one sample, sequenced in a study of radiotherapy plus CTLA-4 blockade in lung cancer. Sequenced by immunoSEQ multiplex PCR; TCRdb stores in-frame clones only, minus some. The table records about 95,000 clones, under 90% of them present only once. The sample in question was peripheral blood, obtained from a patient treated with radiotherapy plus ipilimumab. Receptors originate from a human donor with non-small cell lung cancer who had stable disease on radiotherapy plus ipilimumab.

This chain joins TRBV18 and TRBJ1-1, with D hard to call. Per the germline V gene, CDR1 is KGHSH and CDR2 is LQKENI. This CDR3 has 15 residues. The V and J ends lost 1 base and 5 bases respectively, with 14 bases between them. The CDR3 sequence is CASSPLDSLGTEAFF. The CDR3 nucleotides are TGTGCCAGCTCACCACTCGACTCTCTTGGGACTGAAGCTTTCTTT.

V and J are TRBV16 and TRBJ2-3, with D perhaps matching TRBD2 (6 bases). The V gene lost 4 bases and the J gene lost 8 bases, with 10 bases spanning the gap. This CDR3 comprises 12 residues. Germline assignment: CDR1 KGHSY and CDR2 FQNENV. CDR3 in amino acids: CASSLGGPTQYF. CDR3 bases: TGTGCCAGCAGCCTCGGGGGTCCTACGCAGTATTTT.

This rearrangement joins TRBV5-1 to TRBJ1-6; the D gene is possibly TRBD1 (5 bases). Germline loops: CDR1 SGHRS, CDR2 YFSETQ. The V end lost 1 base, the J end lost 4 bases, and 9 bases lay between the germline ends. This CDR3 spans 15 amino acids. The CDR3 protein is CASSLSGTYNSPLHF. DNA for the CDR3: TGCGCCAGCAGCTTGTCCGGGACTTATAATTCACCCCTCCACTTT.

V usage is TRBV6-5 and J usage is TRBJ1-3; possible D gene TRBD1, 5 bases. Trimming took 7 bases from V and 1 from J, leaving 14 bases between them. This CDR3 region has 15 residues. Germline values: CDR1 MNHEY, CDR2 SVGAGI. The CDR3 coding sequence is TGTGCCAGCACTGGCAGGGTGGGATCTGGAAACACCATATATTTT. This sequence encodes CASTGRVGSGNTIYF.

J is TRBJ1-2 and V is TRBV7-9; maybe TRBD1 (6 bases). Germline V gene sequence: CDR1 SEHNR, CDR2 FQNEAQ (reference sequence). The CDR3 sequence is 15 residues long. Deletions cut 0 bases from V and 4 bases from J, with 12 bases between. Written as DNA, the CDR3 is TGTGCCAGCAGCTTAGCGGGAAGGGGGGCCTATGGCTACACCTTC. It translates to CASSLAGRGAYGYTF.

The chain employs TRBV7-2 and TRBJ2-7; D unresolved. Trimming cost V 2 bases and J 0 bases, with 8 bases left between them. CDR3 length: 14 residues. CDR1 and CDR2 from the germline V gene are SGHTA and FQGNSA. The CDR3 coding sequence is TGTGCCAGCAGCTTATCGTTCAGCTCCTACGAGCAGTACTTC. Amino acid sequence: CASSLSFSSYEQYF.

The CDR3 protein is CASSPGGGYNEQFF. In DNA form, the CDR3 reads TGTGCCAGCAGTCCCGGAGGGGGGTACAATGAGCAGTTCTTC. The chain uses TRBV7-9 and TRBJ2-1; D may be TRBD1 or TRBD2 (6 bases each). This CDR3 contains 14 residues. The V and J ends lost 6 bases and 4 bases respectively, with 13 bases between them. CDR1 SEHNR and CDR2 FQNEAQ come from the germline V gene (reference sequence).

The V gene is TRBV7-9, the J gene TRBJ2-7; D tentatively fits TRBD1 or TRBD2 (5 bases each). This CDR3 spans 14 amino acids. Trimming took off 5 bases at V and 1 base at J, with 12 bases between the two ends. CDR1 is SEHNR, CDR2 FQNEAQ, per germline (reference sequence). CDR3: CASSTGPLSYEQYF. The DNA of the CDR3 is TGTGCCAGCAGCACGGGACCGCTGTCCTACGAGCAGTACTTC.

The chain is built from TRBV27 and TRBJ2-3; 7 bases map to TRBD2. Per the germline V gene, CDR1 is MNHEY and CDR2 is SMNVEV (reference sequence). J lost 5 bases, V lost 2 bases, and 10 bases had no gene match. The CDR3 spans 16 residues. The CDR3 DNA reads as TGTGCCAGCAGTTTAGCAGCGGGGAGGGGCGGAGATACGCAGTATTTT. Translating it yields CASSLAAGRGGDTQYF.

The chain couples TRBV5-1 to TRBJ2-7; TRBD1 agrees at 8 bases. The length of the CDR3 is 15 residues. CDR1 is SGHRS and CDR2 is YFSETQ in the germline V gene. Trimming at V came to 3 bases and at J to 2 bases, leaving 7 bases not matched to a gene. The CDR3 loop is CASSSLRDRPYEQYF. The CDR3 nucleotides read TGCGCCAGCAGCTCCCTTCGGGACAGGCCCTACGAGCAGTACTTC.

The V and J genes are TRBV5-8 and TRBJ2-7; maybe TRBD1 (6 bases). V dropped 4 bases and J dropped 7 bases, with 15 bases sitting between them. This CDR3 is built from 13 residues. The germline gives CDR1 SGHTS, CDR2 YDEGEE. The CDR3 bases are TGTGCCAGCAGCGGAAGGGGGTCCCAGGAGCAGTACTTC. It encodes CASSGRGSQEQYF.

The gene calls are TRBV30 and TRBJ2-2; weak D call: TRBD2 (7 bases). The length of the CDR3 is 17 residues. V dropped 2 bases and J dropped 2 bases, with 18 bases sitting between them. Germline values: CDR1 GTSNPN, CDR2 SVGIG (reference sequence). The CDR3 reads CAWSRLRAGANTGELFF. In DNA form, the CDR3 reads TGTGCCTGGAGTCGCCTCCGGGCGGGGGCCAACACCGGGGAGCTGTTTTTT.

V usage is TRBV29-1 and J usage is TRBJ1-1; 8 bases are shared with TRBD1. The CDR3 extends over 13 amino acids. V was pared by 7 bases and J by 10 bases, with 14 bases of the junction left unmatched. Germline V CDR1 and CDR2: SQVTM, ANQGSEA. The CDR3 DNA sequence: TGCAGCGCTTGGACAGGGAGTAGTTTAGGAGCTTTCTTT. Protein sequence: CSAWTGSSLGAFF.

V is TRBV27 and J is TRBJ1-2; no clear D gene. From germline, CDR1 is MNHEY and CDR2 SMNVEV (reference sequence). The CDR3 spans 13 residues. The ends were cut back, 4 bases at V and 8 bases at J, with 14 bases in the middle. The CDR3 region is CASSSIRTHGYTF. DNA for the CDR3: TGTGCCAGCAGTTCAATAAGGACGCACGGCTACACCTTC.

The chain links TRBV25-1 to TRBJ2-2; possibly TRBD2 for D (5 bases). V was trimmed by 1 base and J by 5 bases, leaving 8 bases between them. The CDR3 covers 14 residues. CDR1 is MGHDK and CDR2 is SYGVNS in the germline V gene. The CDR3 sequence is CASSEFRGTGELFF. The CDR3 nucleotides read TGTGCCAGCAGTGAATTTCGGGGTACCGGGGAGCTGTTTTTT. The full variable domain, with the rest looked up from reference TRBV25-1 and TRBJ2-2, is EADIYQTPRYLVIGTGKKITLECSQTMGHDKMYWYQQDPGMELHLIHYSYGVNSTEKGDLSSESTVSRIRTEHFPLTLESARPSHTSQYLCASSEFRGTGELFFGEGSRLTVL.

The gene calls are TRBV9 and TRBJ1-1; D gene ambiguous. Trimming pared 5 bases from V and 3 bases from J, leaving 11 bases between. In germline, CDR1 is SGDLS, CDR2 YYNGEE. The CDR3 consists of 13 residues. CDR3 residues: CASSRSRDTEAFF. The CDR3 nucleotides are TGTGCCAGCAGTCGTAGTAGGGACACTGAAGCTTTCTTT.

The chain has TRBV11-3 and TRBJ2-1; D possibly corresponds to TRBD1 (5 bases). Trimming left V 0 bases short and J 8 bases short, with 26 bases between. Germline assignment: CDR1 SGHNT and CDR2 YENEEA. CDR3 length equals 19 residues. The CDR3 region is CASSLEWGAGSSPLDEQFF. CDR3 in DNA: TGTGCCAGCAGCTTAGAGTGGGGCGCAGGGTCCTCCCCCCTCGATGAGCAGTTCTTC. The full variable domain, with the rest looked up from reference TRBV11-3 and TRBJ2-1, is EAGVVQSPRYKIIEKKQPVAFWCNPISGHNTLYWYLQNLGQGPELLIRYENEEAVDDSQLPKDRFSAERLKGVDSTLKIQPAELGDSAVYLCASSLEWGAGSSPLDEQFFGPGTRLTVL.

The V gene is TRBV6-1, the J gene TRBJ1-4; 7 bases fit TRBD1. CDR3 length: 15 residues. The V gene's germline CDR1 is MNHNS and CDR2 SASEGT. V gave up 6 bases and J gave up 8 bases; unmatched junction bases: 12. CDR3 amino acids: CASRDRDSYTEKLFF. The CDR3 nucleotides are TGTGCCAGCAGGGACCGGGACAGCTATACGGAAAAACTGTTTTTT.

The V gene is TRBV30, the J gene TRBJ2-7, with TRBD1 as a possible D gene (7 bases). V lost 3 bases and J 3 bases, leaving 18 bases between the germline ends. Looked up from germline, CDR1 is GTSNPN and CDR2 is SVGIG (reference sequence). CDR3 length: 15 residues. CDR3 in amino acids: CAWRRSGGGFYEQYF. As DNA, the CDR3 is TGTGCCTGGAGGCGTTCAGGGGGAGGTTTCTACGAGCAGTACTTC.

The chain recombines TRBV18 with TRBJ2-5, with D possibly being TRBD1 (6 bases). The CDR3 is 12 residues long. Germline V gene sequence: CDR1 KGHSH, CDR2 LQKENI. The V and J ends lost 5 bases and 2 bases respectively, with 6 bases between them. CDR3 amino acids: CASSTGQETQYF. The CDR3, as DNA: TGTGCCAGCTCAACAGGGCAAGAGACCCAGTACTTC. The full variable domain, rest sourced from reference TRBV18 and TRBJ2-5, is NAGVMQNPRHLVRRRGQEARLRCSPMKGHSHVYWYRQLPEEGLKFMVYLQKENIIDESGMPKERFSAEFPKEGPSILRIQQVVRGDSAAYFCASSTGQETQYFGPGTRLLVL.

This clone has just one count. V is TRBV2 and J is TRBJ2-3, with 7 bases lining up with TRBD2. The CDR3 has 15 residues. Unmatched junction bases numbered 4, after V lost 3 bases and J lost 1 base. Germline V gene lookup returns CDR1 SNHLY and CDR2 FYNNEI. CDR3 bases: TGTGCCAGCAGTGAGGCGGGAGTCGGCACAGATACGCAGTATTTT. Its protein is CASSEAGVGTDTQYF.

The CDR3 region is CASSSTPGRYEQYF. DNA of the CDR3: TGTGCCAGTAGCTCAACCCCCGGCAGGTACGAGCAGTACTTC. V is TRBV19 and J is TRBJ2-7; no definite D call. V lost 6 bases and J lost 4, with 16 bases in between. The CDR3 contains 14 residues. CDR1 is LNHDA and CDR2 is SQIVND in the germline V gene (reference sequence).

Worth noting for this clone: Other nucleotide sequences from this sample produce the same CDR3. The chain joins TRBV7-9 to TRBJ1-1; D remains unclear. CDR1 is SEHNR and CDR2 is FQNEAQ in the germline V gene (reference sequence). The CDR3 spans 14 residues. V lost 3 bases, J lost 1 base, and 9 bases lay in between. The CDR3 DNA reads as TGTGCCAGCAGCTTCTTGGGGAAGAACACTGAAGCTTTCTTT. This gives the protein CASSFLGKNTEAFF.

V gene TRBV6-5 combines with J gene TRBJ2-7; weak D call: TRBD2 (5 bases). The CDR3 runs 15 residues. Germline CDR1 and CDR2: MNHEY and SVGAGI. V lost 5 bases, J lost 2 bases, and 16 bases lay in between. This CDR3 is CASSPSSGGTYEQYF. CDR3 DNA sequence: TGTGCCAGCAGTCCCTCGAGCGGTGGTACCTACGAGCAGTACTTC.

The chain employs TRBV11-2 and TRBJ2-3, with 7 bases lining up with TRBD2. This CDR3 has 14 amino acids. Germline assignment: CDR1 SGHAT and CDR2 FQNNGV. The ends lost 3 bases at V and 7 bases at J; junction bases unmatched: 7. In DNA form, the CDR3 reads TGTGCCAGCAGCTTTTTCGGGCGGGAGAATACGCAGTATTTT. This encodes CASSFFGRENTQYF. The variable domain in full, completed from reference TRBV11-2 and TRBJ2-3, reads EAGVAQSPRYKIIEKRQSVAFWCNPISGHATLYWYQQILGQGPKLLIQFQNNGVVDDSQLPKDRFSAERLKGVDSTLKIQPAKLEDSAVYLCASSFFGRENTQYFGPGTRLTVL.

The rearrangement links TRBV9 to TRBJ2-1, with D unclear. The CDR3 sequence is 14 residues long. Trimming took off 0 bases at V and 8 bases at J, with 12 bases between the two ends. CDR1 SGDLS and CDR2 YYNGEE come from the germline V gene. CDR3 sequence reads: CASSVVVGVDEQFF. Written as DNA, the CDR3 is TGTGCCAGCAGCGTAGTAGTGGGCGTGGATGAGCAGTTCTTC.

The chain has TRBV19 and TRBJ2-6, with D perhaps given as TRBD1 or TRBD2 (6 bases each). Germline V gene sequence: CDR1 LNHDA, CDR2 SQIVND (reference sequence). The CDR3 extends over 16 amino acids. Trimming left V 6 bases short and J 2 bases short, with 14 bases between. The CDR3: CASRPPGAAGANVLTF. CDR3 coding DNA: TGTGCCAGTAGACCCCCGGGGGCCGCTGGGGCCAACGTCCTGACTTTC. The variable domain in full, with the rest retrieved from reference TRBV19 and TRBJ2-6, is DGGITQSPKYLFRKEGQNVTLSCEQNLNHDAMYWYRQDPGQGLRLIYYSQIVNDFQKGDIAEGYSVSREKKESFPLTVTSAQKNPTAFYLCASRPPGAAGANVLTFGAGSRLTVL.

The rearrangement joins TRBV10-3 to TRBJ1-5, with 7 bases aligning to TRBD1. The germline CDR1 and CDR2 sequences are ENHRY and SYGVKD. V shed 0 bases and J 7 bases; nucleotides not matched to a gene: 15. The CDR3 has 18 residues. Written as DNA, the CDR3 is TGTGCCATCAGTGAGTCTTCCTCCGGGACAGCCCTTGGACAGCCCCAGCATTTT. Residues: CAISESSSGTALGQPQHF.